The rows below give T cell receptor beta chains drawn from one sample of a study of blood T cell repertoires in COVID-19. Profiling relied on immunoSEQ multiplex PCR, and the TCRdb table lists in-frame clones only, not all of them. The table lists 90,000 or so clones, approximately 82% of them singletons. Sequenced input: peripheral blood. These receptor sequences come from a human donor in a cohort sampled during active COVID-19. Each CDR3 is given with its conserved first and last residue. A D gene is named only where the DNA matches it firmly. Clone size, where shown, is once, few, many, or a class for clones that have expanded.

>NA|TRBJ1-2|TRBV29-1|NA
TGCAGCGTTGAGGTCTCGTCGGATGGCTACACCTTC
CSVEVSSDGYTF
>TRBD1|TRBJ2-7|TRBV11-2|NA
TGTGCCAGCAGCTTAAGTACAGGGGGTGGTGTCTGGCAGTACTTC
CASSLSTGGGVWQYF
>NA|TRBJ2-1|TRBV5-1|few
TGCGCCAGCAGCTTGGGCGGGAATGAGCAGTTCTTC
CASSLGGNEQFF
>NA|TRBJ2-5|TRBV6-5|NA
TGTGCCAGCAGTAGTTTCGAGGAGGCAAACTTC
CASSSFEEANF
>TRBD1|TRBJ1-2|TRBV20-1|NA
TGCAGTGCTAGTACGTTGACAGGGGGCAACTATGGCTACACCTTC
CSASTLTGGNYGYTF
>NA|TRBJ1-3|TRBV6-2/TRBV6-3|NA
TGTGCCAGCAGTTACTCGGGGGAGGCTGGAAACACCATATATTTT
CASSYSGEAGNTIYF
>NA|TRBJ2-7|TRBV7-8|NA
TGTGCCAGCGGCAGGGGCTCCTACGAGCAGTACTTC
CASGRGSYEQYF
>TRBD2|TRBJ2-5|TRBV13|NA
TGTGCCAGCAGCTCACTAGGTCTAGCGGGGGTCAGGGAGACCCAGTACTTC
CASSSLGLAGVRETQYF
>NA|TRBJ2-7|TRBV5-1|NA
TGCGCCAGCAGCAGGGAGTCCTACGAGCAGTACTTC
CASSRESYEQYF
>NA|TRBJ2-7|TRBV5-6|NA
TGTGCCAGCAGCTTGGTACCTACAGGGGCGAAACGGGGGGAGCAGTACTTC
CASSLVPTGAKRGEQYF
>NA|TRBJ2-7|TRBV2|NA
TGTGCCAGCTCCTCCGGGACAATCTACGAGCAGTACTTC
CASSSGTIYEQYF
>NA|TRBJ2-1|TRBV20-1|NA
TGCAGTGCTAGTCGGGAACAAGGTTTGGGGTCCTACAATGAGCAGTTCTTC
CSASREQGLGSYNEQFF
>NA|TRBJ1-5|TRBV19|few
TGTGCCAGTAGTCCAAGAACAGGAGACAATCAGCCCCAGCATTTT
CASSPRTGDNQPQHF